This T cell receptor beta chain came from a study of blood T cell repertoires in COVID-19. Overall study: COVID-19 samples from acute and convalescent phases originated in the United States, Italy and Spain.

As handled by the study authors: Amplification with reference gene primers provided the estimates of nucleated cell counts. The repertoire was sequenced with immunoSEQ multiplex PCR; TCRdb's copy has only in-frame clones and lacks some. V and J calls and clone size are those listed in that table; D and trimming were worked out from the DNA. The table has about 71,000 clones, approximately 80% seen once. This CDR3 is built from 15 residues. V lost 4 bases and J lost 2, with 15 bases in between. Germline assignment: CDR1 MNHNY and CDR2 SVGAGI (reference sequence). Seattle enrolled patients during active infection and tracked them longitudinally.

The J gene is TRBJ2-7, the V gene TRBV6-6; D is perhaps TRBD2 (6 bases). Sequencing was done on a sample of peripheral blood. This receptor was obtained from a man aged 25-40 years with COVID-19, enrolled during active disease. The CDR3 sequence: CASSSGDFETYEQYF. Here the CDR3 DNA reads TGTGCCAGCAGTTCGGGGGACTTCGAAACCTACGAGCAGTACTTC.